The 18 T cell receptor beta chains reported below all come from one sample, sequenced in a study of blood T cell repertoires in COVID-19. Generated by immunoSEQ multiplex PCR, the TCRdb table keeps only in-frame clones and is missing some. The data hold about 240,000 clones, with around four fifths observed a single time. The sequenced sample was peripheral blood. Receptor source: a man aged 25 to 40 who had recovered from COVID-19.

This chain connects TRBV18 to TRBJ2-7, with TRBD1 identical over 9 bases. The J segment lost 4 bases and the V segment lost 2 bases, leaving 3 bases of the junction unmatched. The CDR3 has 14 amino acids. Germline CDR1 reads KGHSH; CDR2 reads LQKENI. The DNA of the CDR3 is TGTGCCAGCTCACCAGGGACAGGGAGTTACGAGCAGTACTTC. Its translation: CASSPGTGSYEQYF. The variable domain in full, completed from reference TRBV18 and TRBJ2-7, reads NAGVMQNPRHLVRRRGQEARLRCSPMKGHSHVYWYRQLPEEGLKFMVYLQKENIIDESGMPKERFSAEFPKEGPSILRIQQVVRGDSAAYFCASSPGTGSYEQYFGPGTRLTVT.

In DNA form, the CDR3 reads TGTGCCAGCAGTGAACCCGTGATACTGTTCTATGGCTACACCTTC. It translates to CASSEPVILFYGYTF. V and J are TRBV2 and TRBJ1-2; D gene uncertain. The CDR3 is 15 amino acids. The V gene's germline CDR1 is SNHLY and CDR2 FYNNEI. Trimming shortened V by 2 bases and J by 4 bases, and 14 bases separated the two germline ends. Combining the CDR3 with reference TRBV2 and TRBJ1-2 gives the whole variable domain EPEVTQTPSHQVTQMGQEVILRCVPISNHLYFYWYRQILGQKVEFLVSFYNNEISEKSEIFDDQFSVERPDGSNFTLKIRSTKLEDSAMYFCASSEPVILFYGYTFGSGTRLTVV.

The V and J genes are TRBV21-1 and TRBJ1-4; TRBD1, the D gene given by the table, was not confirmed from the DNA. TRBV21-1 corresponds to a pseudogene. The CDR3 covers 20 residues. The CDR3 protein is CASSKYRQGIRSTTNEKLFF. The CDR3, as DNA: TGTGCCAGCAGCAAATATCGACAGGGTATAAGATCGACAACTAATGAAAAACTGTTTTTT.

The genes are TRBV12-3 or TRBV12-4 and TRBJ1-1, with D tentatively TRBD1 (5 bases). The CDR3 is made up of 13 amino acids. The ends were cut back, 7 bases at V and 6 bases at J, with 15 bases in the middle. The CDR3 DNA follows: TGTGCCAGCAAAAGACAGCGTGAGGCTGAAGCTTTCTTT. Translating it yields CASKRQREAEAFF.

This clone came up once. The chain employs TRBV12-3 or TRBV12-4 and TRBJ1-2, with a tentative D call TRBD1 (5 bases). Between the trimmed V and J ends, which lost 4 bases and 7 bases, there was a span of 10 bases. This CDR3 has 12 residues. The CDR3 DNA sequence: TGTGCCAGCAGTTGGCAGGGTACTGGCTACACCTTC. Translated: CASSWQGTGYTF.

V gene TRBV28 combines with J gene TRBJ1-5; D uncertain. This CDR3 spans 13 amino acids. With 11 bases removed from V and 1 base from J, the gap between germline ends came to 12 bases. Per germline, CDR1 MDHEN and CDR2 SYDVKM. The DNA of the CDR3 is TGTGCCCCCCCAGGCGAAAGCAATCAGCCCCAGCATTTT. Translation: CAPPGESNQPQHF. The full variable domain, with the rest looked up from reference TRBV28 and TRBJ1-5, is DVKVTQSSRYLVKRTGEKVFLECVQDMDHENMFWYRQDPGLGLRLIYFSYDVKMKEKGDIPEGYSVSREKKERFSLILESASTNQTSMYLCAPPGESNQPQHFGDGTRLSIL.

The chain uses TRBV2 and TRBJ1-1; 8 nucleotides line up with TRBD1. Germline lookup yields CDR1 SNHLY and CDR2 FYNNEI. The CDR3 spans 15 residues. V lost 8 bases, J lost 5 bases, and 13 bases stayed unmatched. The chain's CDR3 is CASPDREKGQTEAFF. In nucleotides, the CDR3 is TGTGCCAGCCCGGACAGGGAGAAGGGCCAGACTGAAGCTTTCTTT.

The genes are TRBV10-2 and TRBJ1-3; TRBD1 agrees at 9 bases. Germline V CDR1 and CDR2: WSHSY, SAAADI. The CDR3 contains 16 residues. Germline trimming cut 6 bases from V and 0 bases from J; bases unmatched to any gene: 6. Written as DNA, the CDR3 is TGCGCCAGCAGGACAGGGGGAGTAGGCTCTGGAAACACCATATATTTT. This gives the protein CASRTGGVGSGNTIYF.

This sequence joins TRBV28 and TRBJ1-1; 7 bases map to TRBD1. Trimming removed 10 bases from V and 2 bases from J; junction bases left unmatched: 16. This CDR3 spans 16 amino acids. CDR1 is MDHEN, CDR2 SYDVKM, per germline. DNA of the CDR3: TGTGCCACCCTACAAACGACAGGGATTTTAAACACTGAAGCTTTCTTT. Its translation is CATLQTTGILNTEAFF. Using reference TRBV28 and TRBJ1-1 for the parts outside the CDR3, the full variable domain is DVKVTQSSRYLVKRTGEKVFLECVQDMDHENMFWYRQDPGLGLRLIYFSYDVKMKEKGDIPEGYSVSREKKERFSLILESASTNQTSMYLCATLQTTGILNTEAFFGQGTRLTVV.

Points on this clone: The same CDR3 arises from other DNA sequences in this sample as well. J is TRBJ1-1 and V is TRBV2, with 7 bases lining up with TRBD1. This CDR3 is 13 amino acids long. In germline, CDR1 is SNHLY, CDR2 FYNNEI. The trim removed 6 bases at V and 5 bases at J, leaving 6 bases unmatched. CDR3: CASRLQGRTEAFF. In nucleotides, the CDR3 is TGTGCCAGCAGGCTACAGGGGAGGACTGAAGCTTTCTTT.

The chain joins TRBV5-1 to TRBJ2-7, with a tentative D call TRBD2 (6 bases). This CDR3 comprises 15 residues. Between the trimmed V and J ends, which lost 0 bases and 0 bases, there was a span of 10 bases. Germline CDR1 reads SGHRS; CDR2 reads YFSETQ. The CDR3 DNA is TGCGCCAGCAGCTTGGGACTAGGCGTCTCCTACGAGCAGTACTTC. The encoded protein is CASSLGLGVSYEQYF.

The CDR3 coding sequence is TGTGCCAGCAGCCGGCAGCGGGGGGTGATGTTTTTT. This gives the protein CASSRQRGVMFF. The chain carries TRBV3-1 (or the pseudogene TRBV3-2) and TRBJ1-4; D is possibly TRBD1 (5 bases). The ends were cut back, 4 bases at V and 15 bases at J, with 15 bases in the middle. Germline CDR1 reads LGHDT; CDR2 reads YNNKEL (reference sequence). This CDR3 contains 12 residues.

The chain links TRBV7-2 to TRBJ2-5; a weak D match, TRBD2 (5 bases). CDR1 is SGHTA, CDR2 FQGNSA, per germline. CDR3 length: 13 amino acids. V gave up 5 bases and J gave up 3 bases, with 10 bases separating them. In nucleotides, the CDR3 is TGTGCCAGCAGCGACCAGCGGAAAGAGACCCAGTACTTC. Translating gives CASSDQRKETQYF.

V and J are TRBV27 and TRBJ2-7, with 7 bases fitting TRBD1. The CDR3 loop spans 14 amino acids. Per the germline V gene, CDR1 is MNHEY and CDR2 is SMNVEV (reference sequence). The V and J ends lost 6 bases and 4 bases, in that order; junction bases with no gene match: 9. The CDR3 protein is CASRSGTETYEQYF. The DNA of the CDR3 is TGTGCCAGCAGATCCGGGACAGAGACTTACGAGCAGTACTTC.

This clone showed up just once. The rearrangement links TRBV7-6 to TRBJ2-3, with D tentatively TRBD2 (7 bases). The CDR3 contains 15 residues. The V and J ends lost 5 bases and 0 bases respectively, with 12 bases between them. Germline CDR1 and CDR2: SGHVS and FNYEAQ. CDR3 in DNA: TGTGCCAGCAGCCTCGGGGGGCTTAGCACAGATACGCAGTATTTT. Its translation: CASSLGGLSTDTQYF.

The chain recombines TRBV4-2 with TRBJ1-2; tentative D call: TRBD1 (6 bases). V lost 4 bases to trimming and J lost 3 bases, with 12 bases between them. This CDR3 region has 14 residues. Germline CDR1 and CDR2: LGHNA and YNFKEQ. CDR3 coding DNA: TGTGCCAGCAGCCTTGAGGGACAAGACTATGGCTACACCTTC. Translated, it gives CASSLEGQDYGYTF.

The CDR3 coding sequence is TGTGCCACAACAGGTGCCTCTGGAAACACCATATATTTT. Protein product: CATTGASGNTIYF. The chain couples TRBV10-3 to TRBJ1-3; D is possibly TRBD1 (5 bases). The germline gives CDR1 ENHRY, CDR2 SYGVKD. The CDR3 totals 13 residues. Trimming pared 10 bases from V and 0 bases from J, leaving 10 bases between.

The V call is TRBV10-3, the J call TRBJ1-1, with 10 bases identical to TRBD1. Germline V lookup: CDR1 ENHRY, CDR2 SYGVKD. This CDR3 contains 17 residues. The trim removed 0 bases at V and 5 bases at J, leaving 9 bases unmatched. Written as DNA, the CDR3 is TGTGCCATCAGTGAGTCCCGACAGGGGGCAGGGAGGACTGAAGCTTTCTTT. Translating it yields CAISESRQGAGRTEAFF.